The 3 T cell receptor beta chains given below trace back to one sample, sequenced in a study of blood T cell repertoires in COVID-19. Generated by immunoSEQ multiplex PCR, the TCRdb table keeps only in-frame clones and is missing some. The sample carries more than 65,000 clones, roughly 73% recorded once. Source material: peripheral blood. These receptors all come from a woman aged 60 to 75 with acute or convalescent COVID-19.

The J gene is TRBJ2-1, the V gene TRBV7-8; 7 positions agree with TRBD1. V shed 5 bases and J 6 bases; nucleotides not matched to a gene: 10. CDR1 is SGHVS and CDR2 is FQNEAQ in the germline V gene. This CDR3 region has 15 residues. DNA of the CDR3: TGTGCCAGCAGCCAACGACAGGGACCTACCAATGAGCAGTTCTTC. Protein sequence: CASSQRQGPTNEQFF.

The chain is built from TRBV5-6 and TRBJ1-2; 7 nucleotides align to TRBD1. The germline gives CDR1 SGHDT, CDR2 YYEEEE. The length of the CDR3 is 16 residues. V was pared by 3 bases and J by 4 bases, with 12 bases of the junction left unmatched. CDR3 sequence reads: CASSSLADREVYGYTF. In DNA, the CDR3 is TGTGCCAGCAGCTCCTTAGCCGACAGGGAGGTCTATGGCTACACCTTC.

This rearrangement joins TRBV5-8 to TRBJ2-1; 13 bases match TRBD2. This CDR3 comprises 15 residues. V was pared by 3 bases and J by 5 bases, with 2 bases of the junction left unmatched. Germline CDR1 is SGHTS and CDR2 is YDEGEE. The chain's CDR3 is CASSWGLAGNNEQFF. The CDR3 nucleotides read TGTGCCAGCAGCTGGGGACTAGCGGGGAACAATGAGCAGTTCTTC.